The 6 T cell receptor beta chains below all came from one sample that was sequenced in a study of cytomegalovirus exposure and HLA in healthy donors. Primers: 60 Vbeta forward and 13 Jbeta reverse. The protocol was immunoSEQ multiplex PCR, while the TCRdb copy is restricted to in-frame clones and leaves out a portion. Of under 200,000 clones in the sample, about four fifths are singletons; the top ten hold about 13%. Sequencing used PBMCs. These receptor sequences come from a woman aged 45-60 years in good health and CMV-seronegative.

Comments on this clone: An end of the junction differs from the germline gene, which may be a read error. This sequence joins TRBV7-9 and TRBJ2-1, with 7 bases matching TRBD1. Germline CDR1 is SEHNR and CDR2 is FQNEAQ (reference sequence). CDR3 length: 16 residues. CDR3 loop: CSSSPSQAGGLDEQFF. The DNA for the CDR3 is TGTTCCAGCAGCCCTAGCCAGGCAGGGGGTCTCGATGAGCAGTTCTTC.

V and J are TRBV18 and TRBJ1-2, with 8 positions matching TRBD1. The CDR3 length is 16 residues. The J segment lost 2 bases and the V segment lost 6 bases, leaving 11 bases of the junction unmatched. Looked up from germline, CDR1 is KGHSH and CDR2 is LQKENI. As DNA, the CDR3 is TGTGCCAGCTCGCCCGGGACAGGCGCCTCCAACTATGGCTACACCTTC. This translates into CASSPGTGASNYGYTF.

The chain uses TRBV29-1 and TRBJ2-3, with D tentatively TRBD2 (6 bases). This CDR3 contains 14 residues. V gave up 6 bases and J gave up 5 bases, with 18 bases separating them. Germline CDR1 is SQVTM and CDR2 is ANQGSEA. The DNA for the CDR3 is TGCAGCGTGCGGGCCAGGGTCGGGGGAGATACGCAGTATTTT. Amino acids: CSVRARVGGDTQYF.

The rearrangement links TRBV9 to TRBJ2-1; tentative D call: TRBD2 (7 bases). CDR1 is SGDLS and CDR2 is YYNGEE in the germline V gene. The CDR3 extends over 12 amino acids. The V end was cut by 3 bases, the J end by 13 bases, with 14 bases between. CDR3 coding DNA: TGTGCCAGCAGCGAGGGGGGGGAGGAACAGTTCTTC. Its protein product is CASSEGGEEQFF.

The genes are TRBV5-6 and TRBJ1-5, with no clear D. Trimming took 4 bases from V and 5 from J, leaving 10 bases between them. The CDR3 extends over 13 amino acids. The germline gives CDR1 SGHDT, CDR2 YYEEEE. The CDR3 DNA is TGTGCCAGCAGCCCGGGAAGGGATCAGCCCCAGCATTTT. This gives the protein CASSPGRDQPQHF.

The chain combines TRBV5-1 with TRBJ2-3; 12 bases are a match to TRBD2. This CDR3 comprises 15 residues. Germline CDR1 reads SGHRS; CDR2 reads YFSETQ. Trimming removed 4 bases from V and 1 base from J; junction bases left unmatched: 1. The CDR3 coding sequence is TGCGCCAGCAGCCGACTAGCGGGAGGCACAGATACGCAGTATTTT. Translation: CASSRLAGGTDTQYF.